The subject of this entry is one T cell receptor beta chain. CDR3 size: 14 residues. CDR1 SGHRS and CDR2 YFSETQ come from the germline V gene. Deletions cut 2 bases from V and 4 bases from J, with 10 bases between. TCRdb re-called the 5' RACE reads with MiXCR, one entry per CDR3 protein. Here the sample spans fewer than 250,000 distinct CDR3 sequences, less than 20% being singletons. The data stem from a study of T-cell memory formation after mild COVID-19. What was sequenced was PBMCs or a T cell subset sorted from them (not recorded which). This TCR derives from an adult woman who had mild COVID-19 (a few samples of this study predate the infection). Cell type and time point are not known. The V gene is TRBV5-1, the J gene TRBJ2-4; no reliable D call. In nucleotides, the CDR3 is TGCGCCAGCAGCTTCTTCCCGGAAAAAAACATTCAGTACTTC. Translation gives CASSFFPEKNIQYF.